The rows below give T cell receptor beta chains drawn from one sample of a study of blood T cells in healthy people across ages. MiXCR was run by TCRdb on the 5' RACE reads, yielding one entry per CDR3 protein. The table records about a million distinct CDR3 sequences, less than 45% of them present only once. The sequenced sample was blood. The receptors here all came from a man between 18 and 29 years old in good health. Both conserved end residues are part of each CDR3. Fields, in order: V gene, J gene, D gene, CDR3 length, clone size, CDR3 DNA, CDR3 protein. A D gene is named only where the DNA matches it firmly. The listing skips clone size in some rows; elsewhere it reads once, few, many or a size class.

v_call: TRBV7-9
j_call: TRBJ1-2
d_call: -
cdr3_length: 13
clone_size: -
cdr3_nt: TGTGCCGGCAGCCCGGACGTCCGCTATGGCTACACCTTC
cdr3_aa: CAGSPDVRYGYTF

v_call: TRBV4-1
j_call: TRBJ2-3
d_call: -
cdr3_length: 11
clone_size: -
cdr3_nt: TGCGTCAGCAGCCAAGGTATCGCGCAGTATTTT
cdr3_aa: CVSSQGIAQYF

v_call: TRBV6-2/TRBV6-3
j_call: TRBJ1-5
d_call: -
cdr3_length: 16
clone_size: -
cdr3_nt: TGTGCCAGCAGTTACGGCGGCAGCCCTAGCAATCAGCCCCAGCATTTT
cdr3_aa: CASSYGGSPSNQPQHF

v_call: TRBV6-2/TRBV6-3
j_call: TRBJ1-4
d_call: -
cdr3_length: 17
clone_size: -
cdr3_nt: TGTGCCAGCAGTTACTCGTCCCTCGTTGAGACAAAGGGGAAACTGTTTTTT
cdr3_aa: CASSYSSLVETKGKLFF

v_call: TRBV5-1
j_call: TRBJ2-7
d_call: TRBD1
cdr3_length: 16
clone_size: -
cdr3_nt: TGCGCCAGCAGCTTAACGGGACAGGGGTTGTTCAATGAGCAGTACTTC
cdr3_aa: CASSLTGQGLFNEQYF

v_call: TRBV25-1
j_call: TRBJ1-5
d_call: TRBD1
cdr3_length: 13
clone_size: few
cdr3_nt: TGTGCCAGCAGTGGGGACAGGGGGGGATTCCAGCATTTT
cdr3_aa: CASSGDRGGFQHF

v_call: TRBV27
j_call: TRBJ1-2
d_call: -
cdr3_length: 13
clone_size: few
cdr3_nt: TGTGCCAGCAGTCCGGACCCTAGATATGGCTACACCTTC
cdr3_aa: CASSPDPRYGYTF

v_call: TRBV2
j_call: TRBJ2-3
d_call: TRBD1
cdr3_length: 16
clone_size: -
cdr3_nt: TGTGCCAGCATCGGGACAGCCTTTGAAAGCACAGATACGCAGTATTTT
cdr3_aa: CASIGTAFESTDTQYF

v_call: TRBV3-1
j_call: TRBJ1-1
d_call: -
cdr3_length: 15
clone_size: -
cdr3_nt: TGTGCCAGCAGCCAACCTGCCAGGGAGAACACTGAAGCTTTCTTT
cdr3_aa: CASSQPARENTEAFF

v_call: TRBV3-1
j_call: TRBJ2-3
d_call: -
cdr3_length: 16
clone_size: few
cdr3_nt: TGTGCCAGCAGCCAGCAACGGGGGGCAGTATCAGATACGCAGTATTTT
cdr3_aa: CASSQQRGAVSDTQYF

v_call: TRBV6-2/TRBV6-3
j_call: TRBJ1-1
d_call: -
cdr3_length: 14
clone_size: -
cdr3_nt: TGTGCCAGCACCAACGGGGGGCTAGACACTGAAGCTTTCTTT
cdr3_aa: CASTNGGLDTEAFF

v_call: TRBV5-4
j_call: TRBJ1-1
d_call: -
cdr3_length: 12
clone_size: few
cdr3_nt: TGTGCCAGCAGCGGACCACGGGTGGAGGCTTTCTTT
cdr3_aa: CASSGPRVEAFF

v_call: TRBV6-2/TRBV6-3
j_call: TRBJ1-2
d_call: -
cdr3_length: 14
clone_size: few
cdr3_nt: TGTGCCAGCAGGCCAGTGGGGATTCGGTATGGCTACACCTTC
cdr3_aa: CASRPVGIRYGYTF

v_call: TRBV7-9
j_call: TRBJ1-2
d_call: -
cdr3_length: 14
clone_size: -
cdr3_nt: TGTGCCAGCAGCAAACAGGGATCTAACTATGGCTACACCTTC
cdr3_aa: CASSKQGSNYGYTF

v_call: TRBV4-1
j_call: TRBJ1-6
d_call: -
cdr3_length: 15
clone_size: -
cdr3_nt: TGCGCCAGCAGCCTACAGGGCGCTTTTAATTCACCCCTCCACTTT
cdr3_aa: CASSLQGAFNSPLHF

v_call: TRBV11-3
j_call: TRBJ2-1
d_call: -
cdr3_length: 14
clone_size: few
cdr3_nt: TGTGCCAGCAGCTTAGATGTGGGGCCGTATGAGCAGTTCTTC
cdr3_aa: CASSLDVGPYEQFF

v_call: TRBV10-3
j_call: TRBJ1-6
d_call: -
cdr3_length: 17
clone_size: few
cdr3_nt: TGTGCCATCAGCCCTTTACCCTCGACACATAATAATTCACCCCTCCACTTT
cdr3_aa: CAISPLPSTHNNSPLHF

v_call: TRBV29-1
j_call: TRBJ2-5
d_call: TRBD2
cdr3_length: 13
clone_size: -
cdr3_nt: TGCAGCGTTGATAACGGGGGGACCAATGAGCAGTACTTC
cdr3_aa: CSVDNGGTNEQYF

v_call: TRBV5-6
j_call: TRBJ1-1
d_call: TRBD1
cdr3_length: 17
clone_size: -
cdr3_nt: TGTGCCAGCAGCCGCCGGAATCCGACAGGGAAAAACACTGAAGCTTTCTTT
cdr3_aa: CASSRRNPTGKNTEAFF

v_call: TRBV20-1
j_call: TRBJ1-2
d_call: -
cdr3_length: 15
clone_size: -
cdr3_nt: TGCAGTGCTAGAGCCTCTGGGGTAGTACCCTATGGCTACACCTTC
cdr3_aa: CSARASGVVPYGYTF

v_call: TRBV28
j_call: TRBJ2-5
d_call: -
cdr3_length: 14
clone_size: many
cdr3_nt: TGTGCCAGCAGTTTAGGCAGTCTCCAAGAGACCCAGTACTTC
cdr3_aa: CASSLGSLQETQYF

v_call: TRBV2
j_call: TRBJ2-2
d_call: -
cdr3_length: 11
clone_size: -
cdr3_nt: TGTGCCAGCAGGGAACTAGGGGAGCTGTTTTTT
cdr3_aa: CASRELGELFF

v_call: TRBV27
j_call: TRBJ2-4
d_call: -
cdr3_length: 16
clone_size: -
cdr3_nt: TGTGCCAGCAGTTTAGGATTCCCGGACAGACAAAACATTCAGTACTTC
cdr3_aa: CASSLGFPDRQNIQYF

v_call: TRBV4-1
j_call: TRBJ2-1
d_call: TRBD2
cdr3_length: 16
clone_size: -
cdr3_nt: TGCGCCAGCAGCCAAGTTGGCGGGGGGTATTACAATGAGCAGTTCTTC
cdr3_aa: CASSQVGGGYYNEQFF

v_call: TRBV6-5
j_call: TRBJ2-3
d_call: -
cdr3_length: 14
clone_size: -
cdr3_nt: TGTGCCAGCACCCCGGACTTAGCGGCAGATACGCAGTATTTT
cdr3_aa: CASTPDLAADTQYF

v_call: TRBV4-3
j_call: TRBJ1-2
d_call: -
cdr3_length: 17
clone_size: -
cdr3_nt: TGCGCCAGCAGCCAAGATCTGGGAACAGTTACTAACTATGGCTACACCTTC
cdr3_aa: CASSQDLGTVTNYGYTF

v_call: TRBV9
j_call: TRBJ1-1
d_call: -
cdr3_length: 13
clone_size: many
cdr3_nt: TGTGCCAGCAGCGCTACGGTGGAGACTGAAGCTTTCTTT
cdr3_aa: CASSATVETEAFF

v_call: TRBV7-2
j_call: TRBJ2-1
d_call: TRBD2
cdr3_length: 15
clone_size: few
cdr3_nt: TGTGCCAGCAGCTTCCGGACTAGCGGGTACAATGAGCAGTTCTTC
cdr3_aa: CASSFRTSGYNEQFF

v_call: TRBV18
j_call: TRBJ2-3
d_call: TRBD2
cdr3_length: 15
clone_size: -
cdr3_nt: TGTGCCAGCTCGCCAACCGGACTAGCGACAGATACGCAGTATTTT
cdr3_aa: CASSPTGLATDTQYF

v_call: TRBV30
j_call: TRBJ2-6
d_call: -
cdr3_length: 16
clone_size: -
cdr3_nt: TGTGCCTGGAGCGCGACATACTACTCTGGGGCCAACGTCCTGACTTTC
cdr3_aa: CAWSATYYSGANVLTF

v_call: TRBV25-1
j_call: TRBJ1-6
d_call: -
cdr3_length: 16
clone_size: few
cdr3_nt: TGTGCCAGCAGTGGTATAGGGAGCTCCTATAATTCACCCCTCCACTTT
cdr3_aa: CASSGIGSSYNSPLHF

v_call: TRBV6-6
j_call: TRBJ1-2
d_call: -
cdr3_length: 12
clone_size: few
cdr3_nt: TGTGCCAGCAGGCGGACAGCAGAAGGCTACACCTTC
cdr3_aa: CASRRTAEGYTF

v_call: TRBV28
j_call: TRBJ1-6
d_call: -
cdr3_length: 18
clone_size: -
cdr3_nt: TGTGCCAGCAGGAACTATTCCCCCGGGCGGGGGGATAATTCACCCCTCCACTTT
cdr3_aa: CASRNYSPGRGDNSPLHF

v_call: TRBV27
j_call: TRBJ2-7
d_call: -
cdr3_length: 15
clone_size: -
cdr3_nt: TGTGCCAGCAGAACGATGGGTATTGGGGTCTACGAGCAGTACTTC
cdr3_aa: CASRTMGIGVYEQYF

v_call: TRBV18
j_call: TRBJ1-6
d_call: -
cdr3_length: 13
clone_size: -
cdr3_nt: TGTGCCAGCTCACCTGAAAAGAATTCACCCCTCCACTTT
cdr3_aa: CASSPEKNSPLHF

v_call: TRBV2
j_call: TRBJ1-2
d_call: TRBD1
cdr3_length: 14
clone_size: few
cdr3_nt: TGTGCCAGCAGGGGACAGGGATCCAACTATGGCTACACCTTC
cdr3_aa: CASRGQGSNYGYTF

v_call: TRBV5-1
j_call: TRBJ2-7
d_call: TRBD1
cdr3_length: 16
clone_size: -
cdr3_nt: TGCGCCAGCAGCCCGTACCGGGACAGGGGGTTCTACGAGCAGTACTTC
cdr3_aa: CASSPYRDRGFYEQYF

v_call: TRBV4-2
j_call: TRBJ1-2
d_call: -
cdr3_length: 14
clone_size: -
cdr3_nt: TGTGCCAGCAGCCTTAGCGGGGGGATGGGTGGCTACACCTTC
cdr3_aa: CASSLSGGMGGYTF

v_call: TRBV7-2
j_call: TRBJ2-4
d_call: TRBD2
cdr3_length: 15
clone_size: -
cdr3_nt: TGTGCCAGCAGCTCAGCGGCTAGCGGGGAATACATTCAGTACTTC
cdr3_aa: CASSSAASGEYIQYF

v_call: TRBV9
j_call: TRBJ2-3
d_call: TRBD2
cdr3_length: 17
clone_size: few
cdr3_nt: TGTGCCAGCAGCACCCAACTAGCGGGGGCTGGAGAAGATACGCAGTATTTT
cdr3_aa: CASSTQLAGAGEDTQYF

v_call: TRBV7-2
j_call: TRBJ2-3
d_call: TRBD2
cdr3_length: 16
clone_size: -
cdr3_nt: TGTGCCAGCAGCCCTGGTTCTAGCGGGGTCACAGATACGCAGTATTTT
cdr3_aa: CASSPGSSGVTDTQYF

v_call: TRBV18
j_call: TRBJ1-2
d_call: TRBD1
cdr3_length: 14
clone_size: -
cdr3_nt: TGTGCCAGCTCACCCCAGGGGGCCGCCTATGGCTACACCTTC
cdr3_aa: CASSPQGAAYGYTF

v_call: TRBV20-1
j_call: TRBJ1-1
d_call: -
cdr3_length: 11
clone_size: few
cdr3_nt: TGCAGTGCTCGAGAGTACACTGAAGCTTTCTTT
cdr3_aa: CSAREYTEAFF

v_call: TRBV10-3
j_call: TRBJ2-5
d_call: TRBD2
cdr3_length: 16
clone_size: -
cdr3_nt: TGTGCCATCAGTGAGACTAGCGGGGTACAACAAGAGACCCAGTACTTC
cdr3_aa: CAISETSGVQQETQYF

v_call: TRBV7-9
j_call: TRBJ2-1
d_call: TRBD2
cdr3_length: 15
clone_size: -
cdr3_nt: TGTGCCAGCAGCTTAACCACCGGGGGGGCCCATGAGCAGTTCTTC
cdr3_aa: CASSLTTGGAHEQFF

v_call: TRBV4-3
j_call: TRBJ2-7
d_call: TRBD2
cdr3_length: 16
clone_size: many
cdr3_nt: TGCGCCAGCAGCCAAATAGCGGGGGTACCAACCTACGAGCAGTACTTC
cdr3_aa: CASSQIAGVPTYEQYF

v_call: TRBV18
j_call: TRBJ1-1
d_call: -
cdr3_length: 13
clone_size: -
cdr3_nt: TGTGCCAGCTCGTCCCTGACGGGGACTGAAGCTTTCTTT
cdr3_aa: CASSSLTGTEAFF

v_call: TRBV7-9
j_call: TRBJ2-3
d_call: -
cdr3_length: 11
clone_size: -
cdr3_nt: TGTGCCAGCAGCCTCGTTAATACGCAGTATTTT
cdr3_aa: CASSLVNTQYF

v_call: TRBV6-2/TRBV6-3
j_call: TRBJ2-7
d_call: TRBD1
cdr3_length: 14
clone_size: few
cdr3_nt: TGTGCCAGCAGAGAGGACAGGGCCTCCTACGAGCAGTACTTC
cdr3_aa: CASREDRASYEQYF

v_call: TRBV12-3/TRBV12-4
j_call: TRBJ2-3
d_call: -
cdr3_length: 11
clone_size: few
cdr3_nt: TGTGCCAGCCTACTGGGAGATACGCAGTATTTT
cdr3_aa: CASLLGDTQYF

v_call: TRBV5-1
j_call: TRBJ2-1
d_call: TRBD1
cdr3_length: 15
clone_size: -
cdr3_nt: TGCGCCAGCAGCTTGGATGGGACAGGGGGCGGTGAGCAGTTCTTC
cdr3_aa: CASSLDGTGGGEQFF

v_call: TRBV6-2/TRBV6-3
j_call: TRBJ1-2
d_call: -
cdr3_length: 15
clone_size: -
cdr3_nt: TGTGCCAGCAGTTATCCTCGTGGGCCGGGAAAAGGCTACACCTTC
cdr3_aa: CASSYPRGPGKGYTF

v_call: TRBV29-1
j_call: TRBJ1-4
d_call: TRBD1
cdr3_length: 12
clone_size: -
cdr3_nt: TGCAGCGTTGGGACAGGGCACGAAAAACTGTTTTTT
cdr3_aa: CSVGTGHEKLFF

v_call: TRBV20-1
j_call: TRBJ1-2
d_call: TRBD1
cdr3_length: 14
clone_size: -
cdr3_nt: TGCAGTGCTATAGGGGACAGGGAGGACTATGGCTACACCTTC
cdr3_aa: CSAIGDREDYGYTF

v_call: TRBV6-6
j_call: TRBJ1-2
d_call: TRBD1
cdr3_length: 16
clone_size: -
cdr3_nt: TGTGCCAGCAGCTACCCCAGACAGGGAATTAACTCTGGCTACACCTTC
cdr3_aa: CASSYPRQGINSGYTF

v_call: TRBV4-2
j_call: TRBJ1-2
d_call: TRBD1
cdr3_length: 15
clone_size: -
cdr3_nt: TGTGCCAGCAGCCAACCCCAGACAGGGTTTTACGGCTACACCTTC
cdr3_aa: CASSQPQTGFYGYTF

v_call: TRBV29-1
j_call: TRBJ1-2
d_call: -
cdr3_length: 11
clone_size: -
cdr3_nt: TGCAGCGTTGCGGACAGCTATGGCTACACCTTC
cdr3_aa: CSVADSYGYTF

v_call: TRBV6-1
j_call: TRBJ1-6
d_call: -
cdr3_length: 15
clone_size: -
cdr3_nt: TGTGCCAGCAGTGAAGCGGGTAGTTATAATTCACCCCTCCACTTT
cdr3_aa: CASSEAGSYNSPLHF

v_call: TRBV11-3
j_call: TRBJ2-5
d_call: -
cdr3_length: 12
clone_size: -
cdr3_nt: TGTGCCAGCAAGGGCAGCCAAGAGACCCAGTACTTC
cdr3_aa: CASKGSQETQYF